This TCR beta chain was captured by sequencing in a study of cytomegalovirus exposure and HLA in healthy donors. The PCR ran on 60 Vbeta and 13 Jbeta primers. Generated by immunoSEQ multiplex PCR, the TCRdb table keeps only in-frame clones and is missing some. This table holds under 140,000 clones, approximately 84% found once. V dropped 0 bases and J dropped 5 bases, with 12 bases sitting between them. This CDR3 comprises 16 residues. Germline V gene lookup returns CDR1 SGHRS and CDR2 YFSETQ. V and J are TRBV5-1 and TRBJ1-6; the D is unclear. The clonotype comes from a man aged 40-55 years in good health and CMV-seronegative. The sample comprised PBMCs. This CDR3 is CASSLGVGGDNSPLHF. CDR3 DNA: TGCGCCAGCAGCTTGGGAGTTGGCGGGGATAATTCACCCCTCCACTTT.